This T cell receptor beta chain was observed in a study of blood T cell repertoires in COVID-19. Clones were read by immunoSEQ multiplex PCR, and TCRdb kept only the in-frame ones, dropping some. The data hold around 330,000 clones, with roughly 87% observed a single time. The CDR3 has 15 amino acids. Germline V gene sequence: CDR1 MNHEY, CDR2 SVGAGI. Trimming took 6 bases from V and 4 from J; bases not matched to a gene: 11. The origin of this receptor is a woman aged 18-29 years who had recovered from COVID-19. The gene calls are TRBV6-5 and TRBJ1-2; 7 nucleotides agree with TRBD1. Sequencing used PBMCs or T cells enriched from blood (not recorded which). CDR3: CASREAGTDSYGYTF. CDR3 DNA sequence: TGTGCCAGCAGGGAGGCCGGGACAGACAGCTATGGCTACACCTTC.